Listed here are 25 T cell receptor beta chains from one sample, sequenced in a study of blood T cell repertoires in COVID-19. The repertoire was sequenced with immunoSEQ multiplex PCR; TCRdb's copy has only in-frame clones and lacks some. The sample comprises about 210,000 clones, around 88% of which are singletons, and over 2% rests with the top ten. Input material: PBMCs or T cells enriched from blood (not recorded which). The receptors derive from a woman in her thirties or forties with acute COVID-19.

CDR3 nucleotide sequence: TGTGCCAGCAGTGAATTTCCCAGTGGCTACACCTTC. Translated: CASSEFPSGYTF. V and J are TRBV25-1 and TRBJ1-2; D is unresolved. The CDR3 extends over 12 amino acids. Between the trimmed V and J ends, which lost 1 base and 7 bases, there was a span of 7 bases. CDR1 and CDR2 (germline): MGHDK, SYGVNS.

The chain uses TRBV3-1 (or the pseudogene TRBV3-2) and TRBJ2-3, with a weak D call TRBD2 (5 bases). Trimming pared 4 bases from V and 2 bases from J, leaving 19 bases between. This CDR3 region has 17 residues. Germline values: CDR1 LGHDT, CDR2 YNNKEL (reference sequence). Here the CDR3 DNA reads TGTGCCAGCAGCCCGTTACTATCGGGAATTCCCACAGATACGCAGTATTTT. Protein product: CASSPLLSGIPTDTQYF.

V usage is TRBV11-3 and J usage is TRBJ2-3; perhaps TRBD1 as D (8 bases). Germline CDR1 is SGHNT and CDR2 is YENEEA. V gave up 3 bases and J gave up 6 bases, with 16 bases separating them. This CDR3 is built from 15 residues. The CDR3 is CASSFSGQGGDTQYF. The DNA for the CDR3 is TGTGCCAGCAGCTTCAGTGGACAGGGAGGGGATACGCAGTATTTT.

This chain uses TRBV5-4 with TRBJ1-1, with 8 bases aligning to TRBD1. The CDR3 sequence is 13 residues long. Looked up from germline, CDR1 is SGHNT and CDR2 is YYREEE (reference sequence). After removal of 6 bases from V and 2 bases from J, the junction contained 3 bases not matched to a gene. Here the CDR3 reads CASTGTGNTEAFF. The CDR3 nucleotides read TGTGCCAGCACCGGGACAGGCAACACTGAAGCTTTCTTT.

The chain recombines TRBV12-3 or TRBV12-4 with TRBJ1-2; D might be TRBD1 (6 bases). V lost 4 bases, J lost 6 bases, and 9 bases lay in between. This CDR3 region has 12 residues. CDR3 residues: CASSSGHNGYTF. For the CDR3, the DNA is TGTGCCAGCAGTTCGGGACACAATGGCTACACCTTC.

The chain couples TRBV24-1 to TRBJ2-7; 11 nucleotides match TRBD1. Germline V gives CDR1 KGHDR, CDR2 SFDVKD. With 5 bases clipped from V and 4 bases from J, the junction kept 15 bases outside the gene matches. The CDR3 consists of 18 residues. The CDR3 DNA is TGTGCCACCAGTGCTTTCTCTTCCGGGACAGGGGGGAAGTACGAGCAGTACGTC. Protein: CATSAFSSGTGGKYEQYV.

The chain couples TRBV25-1 to TRBJ1-1; D gene unclear. There are 14 residues in the CDR3. V was trimmed by 3 bases and J by 7 bases, leaving 15 bases between them. The germline V gene encodes CDR1 MGHDK and CDR2 SYGVNS. CDR3 nucleotide sequence: TGTGCCAGCAGTGACCTGAACGGCGGCCATGAAGCTTTCTTT. It yields the protein CASSDLNGGHEAFF.

The chain is built from TRBV3-1 (or the pseudogene TRBV3-2) and TRBJ2-5; 9 bases match TRBD1. Losses at the gene ends were 3 bases for V and 2 bases for J; bases not matched to a gene: 7. The CDR3 spans 16 residues. Germline CDR1 and CDR2: LGHDT and YNNKEL (reference sequence). The CDR3 DNA follows: TGTGCCAGCAGCCACCTACAGGGGGCAGAGCAAGAGACCCAGTACTTC. This encodes CASSHLQGAEQETQYF.

The chain carries TRBV6-2 or TRBV6-3 and TRBJ2-2; TRBD1 matches at 12 bases. Germline trimming cut 5 bases from V and 4 bases from J; bases unmatched to any gene: 14. Germline V gene data show CDR1 as MNHEY and CDR2 as SVGEGT. The CDR3 is 19 amino acids. CDR3 DNA sequence: TGTGCCAGCAGTAAAAGATCTCCGGGACAGGGGGCGTTCACCGGGGAGCTGTTTTTT. Protein product: CASSKRSPGQGAFTGELFF.

The chain carries TRBV27 and TRBJ1-1; the match to TRBD1 covers 10 bases. The CDR3 has 15 amino acids. Germline loops: CDR1 MNHEY, CDR2 SMNVEV (reference sequence). V lost 8 bases and J lost 1; bases outside the gene matches: 7. CDR3 in DNA: TGTGCCAGCCTTGGGACAGGGGAGGGGAACACTGAAGCTTTCTTT. Protein sequence: CASLGTGEGNTEAFF.

CDR3: CASSSRGQGRSDTQYF. The DNA for the CDR3 is TGCGCCAGCAGCTCACGGGGACAGGGCCGGTCTGATACGCAGTATTTT. V usage is TRBV5-1 and J usage is TRBJ2-3, with 9 bases that match TRBD1. The germline V gene encodes CDR1 SGHRS and CDR2 YFSETQ. The CDR3 has 16 amino acids. After removal of 3 bases from V and 6 bases from J, the junction contained 11 bases not matched to a gene.

This clone came up once. This chain links TRBV19 with TRBJ2-1, with 8 positions matching TRBD2. Germline assignment: CDR1 LNHDA and CDR2 SQIVND (reference sequence). This CDR3 comprises 15 residues. V dropped 4 bases and J dropped 4; count of bases not matched to a gene: 6. DNA of the CDR3: TGTGCCAGTAGTAAACGAACTAGCGGTTACAATGAGCAGTTCTTC. Translating it yields CASSKRTSGYNEQFF. The whole variable domain, filled in from reference TRBV19 and TRBJ2-1, reads DGGITQSPKYLFRKEGQNVTLSCEQNLNHDAMYWYRQDPGQGLRLIYYSQIVNDFQKGDIAEGYSVSREKKESFPLTVTSAQKNPTAFYLCASSKRTSGYNEQFFGPGTRLTVL.

The chain employs TRBV30 and TRBJ1-1; D uncertain. CDR1 GTSNPN and CDR2 SVGIG come from the germline V gene (reference sequence). The CDR3 runs to 14 residues. The V end was cut by 0 bases, the J end by 4 bases, with 12 bases between. The CDR3 loop reads CAWSVTHGITEAFF. In DNA form, the CDR3 reads TGTGCCTGGAGTGTTACACACGGGATCACTGAAGCTTTCTTT.

V is TRBV5-4 and J is TRBJ2-1; D is unresolved. The V end lost 4 bases, the J end lost 6 bases, and 14 bases lay between the germline ends. CDR3 length: 14 amino acids. Per germline, CDR1 SGHNT and CDR2 YYREEE (reference sequence). In DNA form, the CDR3 reads TGTGCCAGCAGCCCTCGACTCGAAGGCAATGAGCAGTTCTTC. Translated: CASSPRLEGNEQFF.

The chain couples TRBV5-6 to TRBJ2-7; 7 bases map to TRBD1. Unmatched junction bases numbered 7, after V lost 4 bases and J lost 3 bases. The CDR3 is 14 residues long. Germline CDR1 reads SGHDT; CDR2 reads YYEEEE. The DNA of the CDR3 is TGTGCCAGCAGCCATTGGACAGGCTACTACGAGCAGTACTTC. It specifies CASSHWTGYYEQYF.

This chain joins TRBV19 and TRBJ1-6; TRBD1 might be the D (6 bases). Germline assignment: CDR1 LNHDA and CDR2 SQIVND (reference sequence). This CDR3 has 15 amino acids. V was clipped by 6 bases and J by 6 bases, with 15 bases between them. CDR3 region: CASRKDRTLNSPLHF. The CDR3, as DNA: TGTGCCAGTAGGAAAGACAGGACCCTTAATTCACCCCTCCACTTT. Complete variable domain (other parts from reference TRBV19 and TRBJ1-6): DGGITQSPKYLFRKEGQNVTLSCEQNLNHDAMYWYRQDPGQGLRLIYYSQIVNDFQKGDIAEGYSVSREKKESFPLTVTSAQKNPTAFYLCASRKDRTLNSPLHFGNGTRLTVT.

The chain recombines TRBV27 with TRBJ2-7; 9 bases fit TRBD1. V was pared by 4 bases and J by 3 bases, with 10 bases of the junction left unmatched. This CDR3 spans 16 amino acids. Germline V CDR1 and CDR2: MNHEY, SMNVEV (reference sequence). The CDR3 is CASSYAFRDRDYEQYF. CDR3 bases: TGTGCCAGCAGTTACGCATTCCGGGACAGGGACTACGAGCAGTACTTC.

This clone was picked up a small number of times. CDR3 amino acids: CASALQGAYGYTF. CDR3 nucleotide sequence: TGTGCCAGCGCCTTACAGGGGGCTTATGGCTACACCTTC. V gene TRBV12-3 or TRBV12-4 combines with J gene TRBJ1-2; 9 bases agree with TRBD1. V dropped 8 bases and J dropped 5; count of bases not matched to a gene: 6. The CDR3 has 13 residues.

Concerning this clone itself: A read error may produce the germline difference seen at one junction end. The chain links TRBV5-1 to TRBJ1-3; 7 nucleotides match TRBD1. The germline CDR1 and CDR2 sequences are SGHRS and YFSETQ. The CDR3 contains 12 residues. The CDR3 here is CASSSGSGQVDF. CDR3 nucleotide sequence: TGCGCCAGCAGCTCCGGTTCAGGACAGGTAGATTTT.

This clone was detected a few times. The CDR3 coding sequence is TGTGCCACCAGTGATTTATGGGGCGGGAGTAAGCAAGAGACCCAGTACTTC. Its protein is CATSDLWGGSKQETQYF. The chain employs TRBV24-1 and TRBJ2-5; 7 bases map to TRBD2. J was trimmed by 2 bases and V by 1 base; bases with no gene match: 9. CDR1 is KGHDR, CDR2 SFDVKD, per germline. This CDR3 region has 17 residues.

The gene calls are TRBV30 and TRBJ2-2; D not resolved. CDR1 is GTSNPN, CDR2 SVGIG, per germline (reference sequence). The CDR3 sequence is 13 residues long. V was cut by 3 bases and J by 7 bases, with 12 bases left in between. CDR3 in DNA: TGTGCCTGGAGCGAAGCCCCCGTCGGGGAGCTGTTTTTT. As protein: CAWSEAPVGELFF.

The sample holds a few counts of this clone. V and J are TRBV5-1 and TRBJ2-3; D is perhaps TRBD1 (6 bases). This CDR3 comprises 13 residues. Germline V gene sequence: CDR1 SGHRS, CDR2 YFSETQ. The V end was cut by 5 bases, the J end by 5 bases, with 12 bases between. The CDR3 loop reads CASRADSQDTQYF. As DNA, the CDR3 is TGCGCCAGCAGAGCGGACAGCCAAGATACGCAGTATTTT.

The chain carries TRBV9 and TRBJ2-6, with 7 bases fitting TRBD2. V was pared by 0 bases and J by 0 bases, with 6 bases of the junction left unmatched. The V gene's germline CDR1 is SGDLS and CDR2 YYNGEE. This CDR3 is 18 amino acids long. This chain's CDR3 is CASSVEIAGTSGANVLTF. The CDR3 nucleotides read TGTGCCAGCAGCGTAGAAATAGCGGGCACCTCTGGGGCCAACGTCCTGACTTTC. Full variable domain (remainder filled in from reference TRBV9 and TRBJ2-6): DSGVTQTPKHLITATGQRVTLRCSPRSGDLSVYWYQQSLDQGLQFLIQYYNGEERAKGNILERFSAQQFPDLHSELNLSSLELGDSALYFCASSVEIAGTSGANVLTFGAGSRLTVL.

The chain carries TRBV5-1 and TRBJ2-2; D not resolved. Germline values: CDR1 SGHRS, CDR2 YFSETQ. Trimming removed 0 bases from V and 4 bases from J, with 13 bases in between. The CDR3 is 16 amino acids. CDR3 DNA sequence: TGCGCCAGCAGCTTGGTACCCCATGAGGCCACCGGGGAGCTGTTTTTT. It specifies CASSLVPHEATGELFF. Full variable domain (remainder filled in from reference TRBV5-1 and TRBJ2-2): KAGVTQTPRYLIKTRGQQVTLSCSPISGHRSVSWYQQTPGQGLQFLFEYFSETQRNKGNFPGRFSGRQFSNSRSEMNVSTLELGDSALYLCASSLVPHEATGELFFGEGSRLTVL.

V usage is TRBV9 and J usage is TRBJ2-1, with TRBD1 matching over 8 bases. Trimming cost V 0 bases and J 4 bases; bases outside gene matches: 3. The CDR3 sequence is 15 residues long. Per germline, CDR1 SGDLS and CDR2 YYNGEE. The CDR3 sequence is CASSVVGQAYNEQFF. The CDR3, as DNA: TGTGCCAGCAGCGTAGTGGGACAGGCTTACAATGAGCAGTTCTTC.